The present T cell receptor (beta chain) was sequenced within a study of beta chain features in type 1 diabetes. The isolated RNA, all of it, was reverse transcribed, so expressed TCRB transcripts were what got sequenced. Clones were read by immunoSEQ multiplex PCR, and TCRdb kept only the in-frame ones, dropping some. The sample includes 200,000 to 250,000 clones, about 63% of them seen just once. This CDR3 is 14 amino acids long. V was cut by 5 bases and J by 2 bases, with 16 bases left in between. CDR1 is GTSNPN, CDR2 SVGIG, per germline (reference sequence). The V call is TRBV30, the J call TRBJ2-7, with D possibly TRBD2 on 6 matching bases. The receptor was derived from a man aged 25 to 45 in good health. Sequences were obtained from naive CD4+ T cells from blood. The CDR3 DNA sequence: TGTGCCTGGGCTAGCGATATGGGGGCCTACGAGCAGTACTTC. Its protein product is CAWASDMGAYEQYF.